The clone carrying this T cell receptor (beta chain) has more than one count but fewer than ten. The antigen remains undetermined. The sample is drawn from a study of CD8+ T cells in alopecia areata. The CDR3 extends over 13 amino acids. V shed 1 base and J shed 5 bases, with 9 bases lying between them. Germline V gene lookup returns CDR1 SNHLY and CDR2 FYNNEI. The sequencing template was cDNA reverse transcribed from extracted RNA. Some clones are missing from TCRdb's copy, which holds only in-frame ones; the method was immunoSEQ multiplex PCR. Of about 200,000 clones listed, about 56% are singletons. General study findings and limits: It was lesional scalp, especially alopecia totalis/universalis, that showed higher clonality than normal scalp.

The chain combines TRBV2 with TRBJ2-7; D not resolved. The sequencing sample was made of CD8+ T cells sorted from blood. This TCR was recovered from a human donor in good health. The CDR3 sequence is CASSEGGADEQYF. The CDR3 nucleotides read TGTGCCAGCAGTGAAGGTGGCGCGGACGAGCAGTACTTC.